The rows below give T cell receptor beta chains drawn from one sample of a study of T-cell reconstitution after alpha-beta-depleted transplantation in children. Each CDR3 protein is one row after TCRdb ran MiXCR on the PCR reads. There are about 410,000 distinct CDR3 sequences in the sample; around 21% occur only once, and over 3.5% lies in the top ten. Here the sequenced sample was PBMCs from the stem cell graft donor, taken from the stem cell graft. These TCRs come from a human donor who donated a stem cell graft to a child with acute myeloid leukemia. Both conserved end residues are trimmed from each CDR3. Each record gives: D gene, J gene, V gene, CDR3 protein. D genes are given only for firm matches.

d_gene: TRBD2
j_gene: TRBJ2-1
v_gene: TRBV20-1
CDR3aa: SARDFTSGSGEQF

d_gene: TRBD2
j_gene: TRBJ2-1
v_gene: TRBV20-1
CDR3aa: SARGKLAGSGNNEQF

d_gene: NA
j_gene: TRBJ2-2
v_gene: TRBV25-1
CDR3aa: ASSELGTRGPNTGELF

d_gene: TRBD2
j_gene: TRBJ2-5
v_gene: TRBV5-6
CDR3aa: ASSRILAGGRQETQY

d_gene: TRBD1
j_gene: TRBJ2-1
v_gene: TRBV6-4
CDR3aa: ASSTGTGLQF

d_gene: NA
j_gene: TRBJ2-3
v_gene: TRBV20-1
CDR3aa: SALSRSTDTQY

d_gene: TRBD1
j_gene: TRBJ1-2
v_gene: TRBV10-3
CDR3aa: AISPNADRAESYT

d_gene: TRBD2
j_gene: TRBJ2-1
v_gene: TRBV20-1
CDR3aa: SASPSGRTNEQF

d_gene: NA
j_gene: TRBJ1-2
v_gene: TRBV21-1
CDR3aa: ASSPSDYGYT

d_gene: NA
j_gene: TRBJ2-3
v_gene: TRBV15
CDR3aa: ATSRAGYLTDTQY

d_gene: NA
j_gene: TRBJ2-1
v_gene: TRBV5-1
CDR3aa: ASSLVATNEQF

d_gene: NA
j_gene: TRBJ2-5
v_gene: TRBV9
CDR3aa: ASSVGDPYQETQY

d_gene: TRBD2
j_gene: TRBJ2-1
v_gene: TRBV20-1
CDR3aa: SLAAGLAGYTEQF

d_gene: NA
j_gene: TRBJ2-1
v_gene: TRBV5-1
CDR3aa: ASSLFGLLNEQF

d_gene: NA
j_gene: TRBJ2-1
v_gene: TRBV21-1
CDR3aa: ASSMRSYNEQF

d_gene: NA
j_gene: TRBJ2-1
v_gene: TRBV3-1
CDR3aa: ASSQSYEQF

d_gene: TRBD2
j_gene: TRBJ2-1
v_gene: TRBV7-9
CDR3aa: ASSLGGASGYNEQF

d_gene: TRBD2
j_gene: TRBJ2-3
v_gene: TRBV12-3/TRBV12-4
CDR3aa: AISSGDRYSGVKADTQY

d_gene: TRBD2
j_gene: TRBJ2-1
v_gene: TRBV12-3/TRBV12-4
CDR3aa: ASSQTGLAGLSEQF

d_gene: TRBD2
j_gene: TRBJ2-3
v_gene: TRBV12-3/TRBV12-4
CDR3aa: ASSARAGIVSDTQY

d_gene: TRBD1
j_gene: TRBJ2-5
v_gene: TRBV20-1
CDR3aa: SARDLATGIETQY

d_gene: NA
j_gene: TRBJ1-4
v_gene: TRBV20-1
CDR3aa: SARFSGGEKLF

d_gene: NA
j_gene: TRBJ2-3
v_gene: TRBV7-8
CDR3aa: ASSLLGVSSTDTQY

d_gene: NA
j_gene: TRBJ2-7
v_gene: TRBV12-3/TRBV12-4
CDR3aa: ASRPYLGAAYEQY

d_gene: NA
j_gene: TRBJ2-2
v_gene: TRBV5-1
CDR3aa: SSSFHANTGELF

d_gene: TRBD2
j_gene: TRBJ2-3
v_gene: TRBV7-2
CDR3aa: ASSLGLAGSTDTQY

d_gene: NA
j_gene: TRBJ2-2
v_gene: TRBV12-3/TRBV12-4
CDR3aa: ASSLEVRHTGELF

d_gene: TRBD1
j_gene: TRBJ2-7
v_gene: TRBV20-1
CDR3aa: SARSATTQGTTYEQY

d_gene: TRBD1
j_gene: TRBJ2-2
v_gene: TRBV24-1
CDR3aa: ATSDLWQGASTGELF

d_gene: NA
j_gene: TRBJ2-7
v_gene: TRBV25-1
CDR3aa: ASSEIRGGAYEQY

d_gene: NA
j_gene: TRBJ2-1
v_gene: TRBV28
CDR3aa: ASSPGTPHEQF

d_gene: TRBD2
j_gene: TRBJ2-3
v_gene: TRBV5-1
CDR3aa: ASSLAVAGGDTQY

d_gene: TRBD2
j_gene: TRBJ2-7
v_gene: TRBV20-1
CDR3aa: SASGLAGVHNEQY

d_gene: TRBD2
j_gene: TRBJ2-5
v_gene: TRBV9
CDR3aa: ASSVASGTSGLGETQY

d_gene: TRBD2
j_gene: TRBJ2-1
v_gene: TRBV9
CDR3aa: ASSVGVSGSLGEQF

d_gene: TRBD2
j_gene: TRBJ2-1
v_gene: TRBV4-3
CDR3aa: ASSQGVAGGFGYNEQF

d_gene: TRBD2
j_gene: TRBJ2-7
v_gene: TRBV12-3/TRBV12-4
CDR3aa: ASSRTSGRAYEQY

d_gene: NA
j_gene: TRBJ2-1
v_gene: TRBV7-2
CDR3aa: ASSLIQHGFNEQF

d_gene: NA
j_gene: TRBJ2-1
v_gene: TRBV5-1
CDR3aa: ASSPYRDNNEQF

d_gene: TRBD2
j_gene: TRBJ2-3
v_gene: TRBV20-1
CDR3aa: SAASGYTDTQY

d_gene: TRBD2
j_gene: TRBJ2-1
v_gene: TRBV6-5
CDR3aa: ASSRAGVGNEQF

d_gene: NA
j_gene: TRBJ2-1
v_gene: TRBV20-1
CDR3aa: SARDTFSSYNEQF

d_gene: TRBD2
j_gene: TRBJ2-3
v_gene: TRBV15
CDR3aa: ATSRVAGGRSVTDTQY

d_gene: NA
j_gene: TRBJ2-7
v_gene: TRBV6-5
CDR3aa: ASSYSYSFSYEQY

d_gene: NA
j_gene: TRBJ2-5
v_gene: TRBV12-3/TRBV12-4
CDR3aa: ASSRTEYQETQY

d_gene: TRBD2
j_gene: TRBJ2-5
v_gene: TRBV20-1
CDR3aa: SARDPLAGGQETQY

d_gene: TRBD2
j_gene: TRBJ2-5
v_gene: TRBV5-1
CDR3aa: ASSLGLANGETQY

d_gene: NA
j_gene: TRBJ2-5
v_gene: TRBV5-1
CDR3aa: ASSLDRETQY

d_gene: TRBD2
j_gene: TRBJ2-3
v_gene: TRBV27
CDR3aa: ASSPRITSGRGDTQY

d_gene: NA
j_gene: TRBJ2-2
v_gene: TRBV6-2/TRBV6-3
CDR3aa: ASRPSTETGELF

d_gene: TRBD2
j_gene: TRBJ2-1
v_gene: TRBV20-1
CDR3aa: SARDVERGSYNEQF

d_gene: NA
j_gene: TRBJ1-1
v_gene: TRBV20-1
CDR3aa: SALLIDRYTKAF

d_gene: NA
j_gene: TRBJ1-1
v_gene: TRBV11-1
CDR3aa: ASSFGEIAEAF

d_gene: NA
j_gene: TRBJ1-5
v_gene: TRBV12-3/TRBV12-4
CDR3aa: ASSPSPWGHENQPQH

d_gene: NA
j_gene: TRBJ2-4
v_gene: TRBV12-3/TRBV12-4
CDR3aa: ASGYSTQGENIQY